This T cell receptor (beta chain) is drawn from a study of CD8 T cells in ankylosing spondylitis. MiXCR was run by TCRdb on the 5' RACE reads, yielding one entry per CDR3 protein. The sample contains approximately 550,000 distinct CDR3 sequences, about an eighth of which appear only once. Study-level points and caveats: Blood of patients with ankylosing spondylitis appeared to be characterized by a TCR beta motif of 8 or 9 highly homologous variants.

This clonotype was recorded many times. Its antigen is as yet unknown. Germline CDR1 is SQVTM and CDR2 is ANQGSEA. V was pared by 6 bases and J by 4 bases, with 13 bases between. The CDR3 runs to 13 residues. Input material: blood, either unsorted or a sorted T cell fraction (not recorded which). The chain is built from TRBV29-1 and TRBJ2-1; the D is unclear. This clonotype was sampled from a male donor with ankylosing spondylitis. In DNA, the CDR3 is TGCAGCGTGGAGACTGCTACTTACAATGAGCAGTTCTTC. Residues: CSVETATYNEQFF.